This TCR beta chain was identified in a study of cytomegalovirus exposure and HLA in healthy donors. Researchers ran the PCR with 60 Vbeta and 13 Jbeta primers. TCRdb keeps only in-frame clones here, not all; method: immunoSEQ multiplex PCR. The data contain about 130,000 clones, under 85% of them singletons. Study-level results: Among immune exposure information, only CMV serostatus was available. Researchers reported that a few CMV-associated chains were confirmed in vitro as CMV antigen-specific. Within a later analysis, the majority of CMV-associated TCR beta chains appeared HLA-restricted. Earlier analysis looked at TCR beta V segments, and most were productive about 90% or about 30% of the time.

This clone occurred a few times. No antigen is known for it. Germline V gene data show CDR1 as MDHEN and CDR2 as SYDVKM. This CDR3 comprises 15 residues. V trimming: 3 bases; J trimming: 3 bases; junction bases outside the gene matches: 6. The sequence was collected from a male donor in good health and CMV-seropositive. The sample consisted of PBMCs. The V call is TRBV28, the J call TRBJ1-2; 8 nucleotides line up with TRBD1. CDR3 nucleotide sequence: TGTGCCAGCAGTTTTAAAGACAGGGGCTACTATGGCTACACCTTC. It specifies CASSFKDRGYYGYTF.